The 2 T cell receptor beta chains in this list originate from one sample, sequenced in a study of blood T cell repertoires in COVID-19. Here immunoSEQ multiplex PCR was the method, and the copy in TCRdb shows in-frame clones only, minus some. Of about 130,000 clones detected, approximately 83% appear once; the ten largest clones hold about 3%. Specimen: peripheral blood. All receptors derive from a woman of 80 years or more with acute or convalescent COVID-19.

V and J are TRBV6-2 or TRBV6-3 and TRBJ1-1; the D is unclear. Germline CDR1 reads MNHEY; CDR2 reads SVGEGT. The V and J ends lost 2 bases and 3 bases respectively, with 7 bases between them. This CDR3 has 13 residues. The CDR3 DNA is TGTGCCAGCAGTTACGACCGGGACACTGAAGCTTTCTTT. Protein product: CASSYDRDTEAFF.

The gene calls are TRBV6-5 and TRBJ1-1; D not resolved. Germline CDR1 is MNHEY and CDR2 is SVGAGI. This CDR3 is built from 13 residues. V dropped 7 bases and J dropped 1 base, with 10 bases sitting between them. CDR3 protein: CASIDLRNTEAFF. The CDR3 region has the DNA TGTGCCAGCATAGATCTAAGGAACACTGAAGCTTTCTTT.